The present entry profiles one TCR beta chain with its context. As originally analysed: Estimates of nucleated cell counts were drawn from the amplification of reference gene primers. Clones were read by immunoSEQ multiplex PCR, and TCRdb kept only the in-frame ones, dropping some. V, J and clone size reflect that table, while D and trimming were determined from the DNA. Seen here are roughly 200,000 clones, 89% observed once, and the top ten hold 6.5% to 8.5%. The germline V and J ends were trimmed by 0 bases and 0 bases, with 7 bases remaining between them. Germline CDR1 and CDR2: SGHRS and YFSETQ. CDR3 length: 15 amino acids. The data originate from a study of blood T cell repertoires in COVID-19. The wider study: The United States, Italy and Spain provided the acute and convalescent COVID-19 samples. Sources were T cells, B-cell-depleted T cells, or PBMCs; the material itself was cDNA or gDNA.

The source is a man aged 35 to 55 with acute or convalescent COVID-19. The chain links TRBV5-1 to TRBJ1-5; D remains ambiguous. Sequenced material: peripheral blood. The CDR3, as DNA: TGCGCCAGCAGCTTGGATACTCTTAGCAATCAGCCCCAGCATTTT. Translating it yields CASSLDTLSNQPQHF.